This TCR beta chain is from a study of cytomegalovirus exposure and HLA in healthy donors. General study results and limits: Roughly uniform depth of sequencing across donors was assumed in presence/absence analyses. Available immune exposure information was restricted to CMV serostatus only.

The V end lost 0 bases, the J end lost 3 bases, and 14 bases lay between the germline ends. Germline V gives CDR1 MGHDK, CDR2 SYGVNS. The length of the CDR3 is 16 residues. For this clone: Its matching antigen is unknown.

PCR employed 60 Vbeta and 13 Jbeta primers. Produced via immunoSEQ multiplex PCR; TCRdb's table is partial and in-frame only. This sample has roughly 150,000 clones; around four fifths occur once, and the top ten carry 3% to 3.5%. The genes are TRBV25-1 and TRBJ2-5; D not certain. This TCR was recovered from a male donor in good health and CMV-seronegative. Material: PBMCs. In DNA form, the CDR3 reads TGTGCCAGCAGTGAATACGGAAGACTTAAGGAAGAGACCCAGTACTTC. It encodes CASSEYGRLKEETQYF.